The 21 T cell receptor beta chains listed next were all sequenced from one sample in a study of OX40 agonist ivuxolimab in advanced cancers. Only in-frame clones appear in the TCRdb table, and some are missing; sequencing was by immunoSEQ multiplex PCR. Of around 45,000 clones in the sample, roughly four fifths were seen once. The sequencing used CD4+ or CD8+ T cells sorted from blood, collected in a trial of the OX40 agonist ivuxolimab. Every receptor here comes from an adult with an advanced solid tumor such as melanoma, head and neck, liver or kidney cancer.

The rearrangement links TRBV28 to TRBJ2-1; 10 bases are shared with TRBD2. In germline, CDR1 is MDHEN, CDR2 SYDVKM. The CDR3 consists of 15 residues. V shed 2 bases, J shed 5 bases, and the junction held 3 bases outside the gene matches. CDR3 nucleotide sequence: TGTGCCAGCAGTTTAACTAGCGGGAATAACAATGAGCAGTTCTTC. This encodes CASSLTSGNNNEQFF.

The CDR3 bases are TGTGCCAGCAGCTTACGGCGCCACACAGATACGCAGTATTTT. It specifies CASSLRRHTDTQYF. J is TRBJ2-3 and V is TRBV7-2; D ambiguous. Trimming removed 2 bases at V and 2 bases at J, with 8 bases between. Germline lookup yields CDR1 SGHTA and CDR2 FQGNSA. This CDR3 has 14 amino acids.

The genes are TRBV28 and TRBJ2-3; no definite D call. The CDR3 has 14 amino acids. Germline CDR1 reads MDHEN; CDR2 reads SYDVKM. V shed 3 bases and J shed 0 bases, with 7 bases lying between them. This CDR3 reads CASSFAGSTDTQYF. Here the CDR3 DNA reads TGTGCCAGCAGTTTCGCCGGTAGCACAGATACGCAGTATTTT.

With regard to this clone: The same CDR3 also results from other DNA sequences found in this sample. The chain employs TRBV5-1 and TRBJ1-3; 7 nucleotides line up with TRBD1. The CDR3 covers 16 residues. Per germline, CDR1 SGHRS and CDR2 YFSETQ. V gave up 1 base and J gave up 0 bases; unmatched junction bases: 4. The CDR3 nucleotides are TGCGCCAGCAGCTTGAGAGGACAGGCCTCTGGAAACACCATATATTTT. This encodes CASSLRGQASGNTIYF.

This clone qualifies as medium-sized. The rearrangement uses TRBV28 and TRBJ1-2, with D perhaps TRBD1 (6 bases). The germline CDR1 and CDR2 sequences are MDHEN and SYDVKM. V shed 3 bases and J shed 5 bases, with 13 bases lying between them. The CDR3 has 14 amino acids. The CDR3 bases are TGTGCCAGCAGTTTGTGGGGGGCACAATATGGCTACACCTTC. It specifies CASSLWGAQYGYTF.

This clone was counted a single time. The V call is TRBV7-8, the J call TRBJ2-7, with unresolved D. CDR1 is SGHVS, CDR2 FQNEAQ, per germline. The CDR3 covers 14 residues. V was pared by 1 base and J by 3 bases, with 10 bases between. The CDR3 nucleotides read TGTGCCAGCAGCTTAGGGGCAGGTAACTACGAGCAGTACTTC. Its protein is CASSLGAGNYEQYF.

V usage is TRBV4-1 and J usage is TRBJ2-7; D possibly corresponds to TRBD2 (6 bases). Germline V lookup: CDR1 MGHRA, CDR2 YSYEKL. The CDR3 is 14 amino acids. Trimming stripped 0 bases from V and 6 bases from J, with 12 bases between. CDR3 region: CASSQDILRGEQYF. CDR3 DNA: TGCGCCAGCAGCCAAGATATTTTGCGGGGCGAGCAGTACTTC.

This chain joins TRBV29-1 and TRBJ1-1; 7 nucleotides match TRBD1. CDR1 and CDR2 (germline): SQVTM, ANQGSEA. V gave up 7 bases and J gave up 6 bases; unmatched junction bases: 5. CDR3 size: 11 residues. This CDR3 reads CSGGQSSEAFF. In DNA form, the CDR3 reads TGCAGCGGGGGACAGTCTTCTGAAGCTTTCTTT. Full variable domain (missing parts from reference TRBV29-1 and TRBJ1-1): SAVISQKPSRDICQRGTSLTIQCQVDSQVTMMFWYRQQPGQSLTLIATANQGSEATYESGFVIDKFPISRPNLTFSTLTVSNMSPEDSSIYLCSGGQSSEAFFGQGTRLTVV.

The chain is built from TRBV27 and TRBJ1-2; 7 bases agree with TRBD1. This CDR3 has 13 amino acids. The junction had 7 bases not matched to a gene; V was cut back by 5 bases and J by 7 bases. Per germline, CDR1 MNHEY and CDR2 SMNVEV (reference sequence). CDR3 residues: CASSRQGRGGYTF. CDR3 sequence (DNA): TGTGCCAGCAGTCGACAGGGAAGGGGTGGCTACACCTTC.

The chain joins TRBV19 to TRBJ1-6; maybe TRBD1 (5 bases). Trimming cost V 6 bases and J 5 bases, with 11 bases left between them. The CDR3 is made up of 14 amino acids. Germline V lookup: CDR1 LNHDA, CDR2 SQIVND (reference sequence). Here the CDR3 DNA reads TGTGCCAGTAGAGGGACCGCAAATAATTCACCCCTCCACTTT. This encodes CASRGTANNSPLHF.

This sequence joins TRBV10-3 and TRBJ2-2; 9 nucleotides line up with TRBD1. This CDR3 contains 15 residues. V trimming: 1 base; J trimming: 5 bases; junction bases outside the gene matches: 2. CDR1 and CDR2 from the germline V gene are ENHRY and SYGVKD. The CDR3 nucleotides read TGTGCCATCAGTGAGTTGGGGACAGGGACCGGGGAGCTGTTTTTT. Its translation is CAISELGTGTGELFF.

This clone was detected once. In DNA, the CDR3 is TGCAGCGTTGGCAGTTTCGGGGGTAGCTACGAGCAGTACTTC. Its translation: CSVGSFGGSYEQYF. The rearrangement uses TRBV29-1 and TRBJ2-7, with a weak D call TRBD2 (6 bases). This CDR3 region has 14 residues. Germline loops: CDR1 SQVTM, CDR2 ANQGSEA. With 4 bases removed from V and 3 bases from J, the gap between germline ends came to 16 bases.

The chain links TRBV7-8 to TRBJ2-5; a weak D match, TRBD2 (5 bases). V gave up 5 bases and J gave up 7 bases, with 8 bases separating them. This CDR3 is 11 amino acids long. Per the germline V gene, CDR1 is SGHVS and CDR2 is FQNEAQ. The chain's CDR3 is CASSLSGTQYF. CDR3 DNA sequence: TGTGCCAGCAGCCTCAGCGGGACCCAGTACTTC.

For this clone: One junction end disagrees with the germline gene, perhaps due to a read error. V usage is TRBV6-6 and J usage is TRBJ2-7; D gene unclear. Germline CDR1 reads MNHNY; CDR2 reads SVGAGI (reference sequence). The CDR3 runs 11 residues. The CDR3 DNA follows: TGTGCCAGCAGCCGCGGCACCTTCTTAGACTTC. This translates into CASSRGTFLDF.

The V call is TRBV28, the J call TRBJ1-1, with D possibly TRBD1 on 6 matching bases. CDR1 is MDHEN, CDR2 SYDVKM, per germline. V was clipped by 6 bases and J by 0 bases, with 26 bases between them. The CDR3 totals 19 residues. The CDR3 nucleotides read TGTGCCAGCAGCTTTGGCTGGGTGTGGGGGGCCTCCATGAACACTGAAGCTTTCTTT. Translating gives CASSFGWVWGASMNTEAFF.

The genes are TRBV6-6 and TRBJ2-7; 7 nucleotides line up with TRBD1. The CDR3 runs to 13 residues. CDR1 and CDR2 from the germline V gene are MNHNY and SVGAGI (reference sequence). V dropped 11 bases and J dropped 2; count of bases not matched to a gene: 9. The CDR3 here is CAGQESPTYEQYF. The CDR3 DNA reads as TGTGCCGGACAGGAGTCCCCTACCTACGAGCAGTACTTC.

The CDR3 here is CAWSVGTGEGYTF. In nucleotides, the CDR3 is TGTGCCTGGAGTGTAGGGACAGGGGAGGGCTACACCTTC. The J gene is TRBJ1-2, the V gene TRBV30, with 10 bases aligning to TRBD1. Germline V gene lookup returns CDR1 GTSNPN and CDR2 SVGIG (reference sequence). V was pared by 0 bases and J by 8 bases, with 3 bases of the junction left unmatched. The CDR3 covers 13 residues.

The rearrangement links TRBV11-2 to TRBJ1-2; TRBD1 matches at 7 bases. From germline, CDR1 is SGHAT and CDR2 FQNNGV. The length of the CDR3 is 14 residues. The V gene end was trimmed by 5 bases and the J gene end by 2 bases; junction bases not matched to a gene: 5. This CDR3 reads CASSIGTVNYGYTF. The CDR3 nucleotides are TGTGCCAGCAGCATCGGGACAGTAAACTATGGCTACACCTTC.

This chain links TRBV10-3 with TRBJ1-2; the D gene is possibly TRBD1 (6 bases). Germline V gene lookup returns CDR1 ENHRY and CDR2 SYGVKD. The V end was cut by 1 base, the J end by 7 bases, with 16 bases between. This CDR3 contains 15 residues. CDR3 DNA sequence: TGTGCCATCAGTGAGTTTCCCACAGGGCAGTCTGGCTACACCTTC. This translates into CAISEFPTGQSGYTF.

CDR3 bases: TGTGCCAGCAGGGATAGCGGGGGGGAGCAGTACTTC. Protein sequence: CASRDSGGEQYF. This chain connects TRBV7-8 to TRBJ2-7; TRBD2 aligns across 10 bases. CDR1 and CDR2 (germline): SGHVS, FQNEAQ. The CDR3 is 12 residues long. Unmatched junction bases numbered 3, after V lost 6 bases and J lost 7 bases.

The chain joins TRBV5-1 to TRBJ2-1; TRBD2 is a possible D gene (6 bases). The CDR3 sequence is 15 residues long. Germline V lookup: CDR1 SGHRS, CDR2 YFSETQ. V lost 1 base and J 2 bases, leaving 10 bases between the germline ends. CDR3 protein: CASSLSRTTYNEQFF. The CDR3 coding sequence is TGCGCCAGCAGCTTGTCGAGGACTACCTACAATGAGCAGTTCTTC.